The 8 T cell receptor beta chains reported below all come from one sample, sequenced in a study of beta chain features in type 1 diabetes. Sequenced material consisted of expressed TCRB transcripts (all of the isolated RNA was reverse transcribed). The repertoire was sequenced with immunoSEQ multiplex PCR; TCRdb's copy has only in-frame clones and lacks some. This sample yields hundreds of thousands of clones, of which roughly 12% are seen a single time; 0.017% belongs to the top ten. The sequenced material came from naive CD4+ T cells from blood. These receptors all come from a man between 18 and 35 years old in good health.

The chain has TRBV7-9 and TRBJ2-3; D gene ambiguous. This CDR3 has 10 amino acids. Germline V gene lookup returns CDR1 SEHNR and CDR2 FQNEAQ (reference sequence). V was shortened by 3 bases and J by 9 bases, with 4 bases between the two germline ends. The CDR3 sequence: CASSLGTQYF. In DNA, the CDR3 is TGTGCCAGCAGCTTGGGCACGCAGTATTTT.

J is TRBJ1-4 and V is TRBV30; D is ambiguous. CDR3 length: 14 residues. Germline V gene lookup returns CDR1 GTSNPN and CDR2 SVGIG (reference sequence). The ends were cut back, 1 base at V and 0 bases at J, with 6 bases in the middle. For the CDR3, the DNA is TGTGCCTGGAGTGGAGGGACAACTAATGAAAAACTGTTTTTT. Translated, it gives CAWSGGTTNEKLFF.

The rearrangement uses TRBV4-3 and TRBJ1-4, with 12 bases fitting TRBD1. Germline V lookup: CDR1 LGHNA, CDR2 YSLEER. V trimming: 1 base; J trimming: 6 bases; junction bases outside the gene matches: 0. The CDR3 has 15 residues. The CDR3 reads CASSQGDRGHEKLFF. CDR3 DNA: TGCGCCAGCAGCCAAGGGGACAGGGGGCATGAAAAACTGTTTTTT.

This clone was seen more than once but under ten times. CDR3 DNA: TGTGCCAGCAGAGCGAGCCCGGGGAACACCGGGGAGCTGTTTTTT. Translation: CASRASPGNTGELFF. This rearrangement joins TRBV7-3 to TRBJ2-2; no firm D call. The ends were cut back, 6 bases at V and 1 base at J, with 12 bases in the middle. Germline CDR1 reads SGHTA; CDR2 reads FQGTGA. The CDR3 has 15 residues.

The V call is TRBV2, the J call TRBJ2-5; D is possibly TRBD2 (6 bases). The V and J ends lost 5 bases and 7 bases respectively, with 17 bases between them. The CDR3 covers 14 residues. Germline CDR1 is SNHLY and CDR2 is FYNNEI. This CDR3 reads CASSSRKRAVTQYF. The CDR3 DNA is TGTGCCAGCAGTAGTCGGAAGCGGGCGGTGACCCAGTACTTC. Variable domain in full (rest from reference TRBV2 and TRBJ2-5): EPEVTQTPSHQVTQMGQEVILRCVPISNHLYFYWYRQILGQKVEFLVSFYNNEISEKSEIFDDQFSVERPDGSNFTLKIRSTKLEDSAMYFCASSSRKRAVTQYFGPGTRLLVL.

The chain recombines TRBV7-2 with TRBJ2-1; 12 bases match TRBD2. The germline gives CDR1 SGHTA, CDR2 FQGNSA. This CDR3 spans 16 amino acids. Trimming cost V 1 base and J 7 bases; bases outside gene matches: 5. CDR3 DNA sequence: TGTGCCAGCAGCTTAGTTTGGACTAGCGGGATTAATGAGCAGTTCTTC. Amino acid sequence: CASSLVWTSGINEQFF.

The chain has TRBV30 and TRBJ2-3, with 8 bases fitting TRBD2. Looked up from germline, CDR1 is GTSNPN and CDR2 is SVGIG (reference sequence). CDR3 size: 16 residues. V shed 4 bases, J shed 2 bases, and the junction held 11 bases outside the gene matches. CDR3 coding DNA: TGTGCCTGGATCCGCGGGGGGATTAGAGACACAGATACGCAGTATTTT. Translating gives CAWIRGGIRDTDTQYF.

There are a few counts of this clone. The chain is built from TRBV9 and TRBJ1-1; D perhaps matches TRBD1 (6 bases). From germline, CDR1 is SGDLS and CDR2 YYNGEE. The CDR3 totals 16 residues. V was clipped by 3 bases and J by 4 bases, with 19 bases between them. This CDR3 reads CASSAQGSRVSTEAFF. In DNA form, the CDR3 reads TGTGCCAGCAGCGCGCAGGGGTCTCGGGTGAGCACTGAAGCTTTCTTT.